The source of this TCR beta chain is a study of cytomegalovirus exposure and HLA in healthy donors. The CDR3 length is 17 residues. V gave up 3 bases and J gave up 5 bases, with 20 bases separating them. Germline loops: CDR1 MRHNA, CDR2 SNTAGT. A remark on this clone: Its antigen remains unknown.

Using immunoSEQ multiplex PCR, the repertoire was profiled, and TCRdb retains in-frame clones only, with some absent. Altogether tens of thousands of clones are present, roughly 90% being singletons, with the ten largest covering approximately 1.7%. Study-level points and caveats: The authors enumerated some 170 TCR beta chains as linked to cytomegalovirus. Subsequent analysis of the 120 or so validation repertoires found a tendency for first-cohort TCR clusters to co-occur.

This chain joins TRBV6-4 and TRBJ1-3; D possibly corresponds to TRBD1 (6 bases). The sequence came from a woman under 30 in good health and CMV-seronegative. The specimen sequenced was PBMCs. The CDR3 DNA reads as TGTGCCAGCAGTGAAACAGACTGGCAGGGGAAGAGAAACACCATATATTTT. This translates into CASSETDWQGKRNTIYF.